The 28 T cell receptor beta chains presented below share a single source sample, sequenced in a study of T cell changes during pregnancy in multiple sclerosis. The repertoire was sequenced with immunoSEQ multiplex PCR; TCRdb's copy has only in-frame clones and lacks some. The table has 25,000 to 35,000 clones, 85% to 90% seen once. This sample comprised CD4+ T cells from peripheral blood mononuclear cells, obtained in the third trimester of pregnancy. The receptors come from a female donor in good health, enrolled as a control in a pregnancy study.

The chain employs TRBV9 and TRBJ2-1; maybe TRBD2 (6 bases). Trimming took off 4 bases at V and 0 bases at J, with 11 bases between the two ends. The CDR3 consists of 15 residues. Germline-derived CDR1 and CDR2 are SGDLS and YYNGEE. CDR3 sequence (DNA): TGTGCCAGCAGCTCCGGGACTCGCTCCTACAATGAGCAGTTCTTC. Encoded protein: CASSSGTRSYNEQFF.

This sequence joins TRBV13 and TRBJ2-5, with a possible D match to TRBD1 (6 bases). The V end was cut by 3 bases, the J end by 5 bases, with 10 bases between. Germline V lookup: CDR1 PRHDT, CDR2 FYEKMQ (reference sequence). This CDR3 has 13 amino acids. The CDR3 region is CASSFRQDETQYF. Here the CDR3 DNA reads TGTGCCAGCAGCTTTCGACAGGACGAGACCCAGTACTTC.

The DNA of the CDR3 is TGTGCCACCAGCACCCTAGCGGGAGCTGGGAACGAGCAGTACTTC. Translating gives CATSTLAGAGNEQYF. The chain is built from TRBV15 and TRBJ2-7; 10 positions match TRBD2. The V gene's germline CDR1 is LNHNV and CDR2 YYDKDF (reference sequence). The CDR3 loop spans 15 amino acids. J lost 5 bases, V lost 4 bases, and 8 bases had no gene match.

The chain recombines TRBV14 with TRBJ1-4, with TRBD1 as a possible D gene (6 bases). Germline V gene data show CDR1 as SGHDN and CDR2 as FVKESK. This CDR3 is built from 14 residues. V lost 2 bases and J 8 bases, leaving 12 bases between the germline ends. CDR3 sequence: CASSQSQGREKLFF. CDR3 DNA: TGTGCCAGCAGCCAATCGCAGGGGCGAGAAAAACTGTTTTTT.

V is TRBV30 and J is TRBJ1-4, with D tentatively TRBD1 (6 bases). Looked up from germline, CDR1 is GTSNPN and CDR2 is SVGIG (reference sequence). The CDR3 has 16 residues. Trimming took 2 bases from V and 8 from J, leaving 21 bases between them. The CDR3 coding sequence is TGTGCCTGGAGTAGGGGACAACAGCAAGGAGGAGAAAAACTGTTTTTT. Translating it yields CAWSRGQQQGGEKLFF.

The chain joins TRBV25-1 to TRBJ1-2; unclear D gene. V dropped 1 base and J dropped 3 bases, with 12 bases sitting between them. Germline CDR1 and CDR2: MGHDK and SYGVNS. This CDR3 contains 15 residues. The CDR3 sequence: CASSEFEGGHYGYTF. In DNA, the CDR3 is TGTGCCAGCAGTGAATTTGAGGGAGGGCACTATGGCTACACCTTC.

V and J are TRBV5-4 and TRBJ2-7, with 10 positions matching TRBD2. The CDR3 extends over 16 amino acids. Looked up from germline, CDR1 is SGHNT and CDR2 is YYREEE (reference sequence). The ends lost 0 bases at V and 3 bases at J; junction bases unmatched: 6. Here the CDR3 reads CASSLEPSGGYYEQYF. CDR3 nucleotides: TGTGCCAGCAGCTTGGAGCCTAGCGGGGGATACTACGAGCAGTACTTC. Combining the CDR3 with reference TRBV5-4 and TRBJ2-7 gives the whole variable domain ETGVTQSPTHLIKTRGQQVTLRCSSQSGHNTVSWYQQALGQGPQFIFQYYREEENGRGNFPPRFSGLQFPNYSSELNVNALELDDSALYLCASSLEPSGGYYEQYFGPGTRLTVT.

The rearrangement uses TRBV6-1 and TRBJ1-3; 9 bases map to TRBD1. The ends lost 6 bases at V and 4 bases at J; junction bases unmatched: 7. This CDR3 spans 15 amino acids. CDR1 and CDR2 from the germline V gene are MNHNS and SASEGT. The CDR3 region has the DNA TGTGCCAGCAGAGTCCGGGACAGGGAGGGAAACACCATATATTTT. Amino acid sequence: CASRVRDREGNTIYF.

The chain couples TRBV30 to TRBJ1-3; D remains ambiguous. Germline V CDR1 and CDR2: GTSNPN, SVGIG (reference sequence). V lost 5 bases and J 4 bases, leaving 9 bases between the germline ends. The CDR3 contains 12 residues. CDR3 residues: CAWGGGGNTIYF. The CDR3 DNA reads TGTGCCTGGGGAGGCGGAGGAAACACCATATATTTT.

This clone was seen more than once but under ten times. This chain uses TRBV30 with TRBJ2-1; D is perhaps TRBD2 (5 bases). Germline CDR1 reads GTSNPN; CDR2 reads SVGIG (reference sequence). This CDR3 spans 13 amino acids. V lost 4 bases, J lost 3 bases, and 10 bases lay in between. The CDR3 bases are TGTGCCTGGAATTCGGGGTTCTACAATGAGCAGTTCTTC. Amino acids: CAWNSGFYNEQFF.

The gene calls are TRBV2 and TRBJ2-7; the match to TRBD1 covers 7 bases. Germline trimming cut 10 bases from V and 5 bases from J; bases unmatched to any gene: 11. Germline-derived CDR1 and CDR2 are SNHLY and FYNNEI. The CDR3 sequence is 13 residues long. CDR3 loop: CATSGTAVHEQYF. CDR3 sequence (DNA): TGTGCCACCTCCGGGACAGCCGTCCACGAGCAGTACTTC.

The chain recombines TRBV10-3 with TRBJ1-1; TRBD1 might be the D (6 bases). Germline V lookup: CDR1 ENHRY, CDR2 SYGVKD. The V gene lost 5 bases and the J gene lost 7 bases, with 8 bases spanning the gap. The CDR3 contains 11 residues. The CDR3 is CAISQGIEAFF. The CDR3 bases are TGTGCCATCAGTCAGGGGATTGAAGCTTTCTTT.

The DNA of the CDR3 is TGCAGCGTTGAAACAGGGGTGGATGAGACCCAGTACTTC. Translation gives CSVETGVDETQYF. This chain connects TRBV29-1 to TRBJ2-5, with 7 bases aligning to TRBD1. J was trimmed by 5 bases and V by 2 bases; bases with no gene match: 5. In germline, CDR1 is SQVTM, CDR2 ANQGSEA. The CDR3 has 13 residues.

The chain is built from TRBV7-2 and TRBJ2-5, with D possibly being TRBD2 (7 bases). Trimming took off 5 bases at V and 1 base at J, with 17 bases between the two ends. The CDR3 totals 16 residues. Per the germline V gene, CDR1 is SGHTA and CDR2 is FQGNSA. CDR3 residues: CASSRLGGGGQETQYF. The DNA of the CDR3 is TGTGCCAGCAGCCGCCTCGGGGGAGGGGGCCAAGAGACCCAGTACTTC.

This clone was seen just once. This chain links TRBV6-7 with TRBJ1-2; D unclear. TRBV6-7 is recorded as an ORF, its role being uncertain. The V end lost 7 bases, the J end lost 5 bases, and 17 bases lay between the germline ends. The CDR3 contains 14 residues. The CDR3 spells CASTVPGFRYGYTF. The CDR3 DNA is TGTGCCAGCACGGTTCCCGGGTTTAGGTATGGCTACACCTTC.

This chain connects TRBV10-1 to TRBJ2-1; 12 bases line up with TRBD2. This CDR3 comprises 16 residues. Germline-derived CDR1 and CDR2 are WNHNN and SYGVQD (reference sequence). V lost 6 bases to trimming and J lost 5 bases; unmatched junction nucleotides: 8. This CDR3 reads CASSLGLAGSHNEQFF. CDR3 nucleotides: TGCGCCAGCAGCCTCGGACTAGCGGGATCCCACAATGAGCAGTTCTTC.

The chain couples TRBV30 to TRBJ2-7; maybe TRBD2 (5 bases). V lost 0 bases to trimming and J lost 2 bases, with 8 bases between them. The CDR3 spans 13 residues. Germline V gene sequence: CDR1 GTSNPN, CDR2 SVGIG (reference sequence). CDR3 nucleotide sequence: TGTGCCTGGAGTGTAGGGAGAACCTACGAGCAGTACTTC. Amino acid sequence: CAWSVGRTYEQYF.

Only a few counts were recorded for this clone. V gene TRBV4-3 combines with J gene TRBJ1-1; possible D gene TRBD1, 5 bases. The germline CDR1 and CDR2 sequences are LGHNA and YSLEER. The CDR3 consists of 13 residues. Trimming pared 4 bases from V and 2 bases from J, leaving 8 bases between. The DNA of the CDR3 is TGCGCCAGCAGCCGGGGCCCTAACACTGAAGCTTTCTTT. It encodes CASSRGPNTEAFF.

The chain couples TRBV15 to TRBJ2-1, with 11 bases fitting TRBD1. There are 17 residues in the CDR3. Trimming removed 1 base from V and 7 bases from J; junction bases left unmatched: 9. CDR1 is LNHNV, CDR2 YYDKDF, per germline (reference sequence). CDR3 loop: CATSRGTGQGGRNEQFF. The CDR3 DNA reads as TGTGCCACCAGCAGAGGAACGGGACAGGGGGGTCGAAATGAGCAGTTCTTC.

This sequence joins TRBV27 and TRBJ1-3, with 8 bases identical to TRBD1. Trimming took 4 bases from V and 0 from J; bases not matched to a gene: 2. The CDR3 runs to 15 residues. Germline V gene lookup returns CDR1 MNHEY and CDR2 SMNVEV (reference sequence). In DNA, the CDR3 is TGTGCCAGCAGTTATACAGGGGGCTCTGGAAACACCATATATTTT. Residues: CASSYTGGSGNTIYF.

With regard to this clone: The same CDR3 can be traced to other DNA sequences in this sample. The J gene is TRBJ1-1, the V gene TRBV5-6; maybe TRBD1 (6 bases). V was clipped by 4 bases and J by 0 bases, with 13 bases between them. The V gene's germline CDR1 is SGHDT and CDR2 YYEEEE. The CDR3 consists of 15 residues. The CDR3 DNA reads TGTGCCAGCAGCCCACGGACAGTCCTGAACACTGAAGCTTTCTTT. Translated: CASSPRTVLNTEAFF.

The rearrangement joins TRBV30 to TRBJ1-1, with TRBD1 identical over 7 bases. Germline CDR1 GTSNPN, CDR2 SVGIG (reference sequence). The ends lost 3 bases at V and 3 bases at J; junction bases unmatched: 4. The CDR3 is 13 residues long. In DNA form, the CDR3 reads TGTGCCTGGAGCCCCCAGGGGGACACTGAAGCTTTCTTT. Amino acids: CAWSPQGDTEAFF.

The chain carries TRBV5-1 and TRBJ1-1; D unresolved. CDR1 and CDR2 (germline): SGHRS, YFSETQ. The CDR3 runs 14 residues. Trimming shortened V by 1 base and J by 1 base, and 8 bases separated the two germline ends. CDR3 nucleotide sequence: TGCGCCAGCAGCTTGACGACAAGGAACACTGAAGCTTTCTTT. Translation gives CASSLTTRNTEAFF.

The chain links TRBV19 to TRBJ1-3; 8 nucleotides agree with TRBD1. Per germline, CDR1 LNHDA and CDR2 SQIVND (reference sequence). The CDR3 loop spans 17 amino acids. V lost 1 base to trimming and J lost 4 bases; unmatched junction nucleotides: 9. CDR3 sequence reads: CASSIVRADRGGNTIYF. The CDR3 coding sequence is TGTGCCAGTAGTATAGTAAGGGCAGACAGGGGAGGAAACACCATATATTTT.

This rearrangement joins TRBV27 to TRBJ1-5; D ambiguous. In germline, CDR1 is MNHEY, CDR2 SMNVEV (reference sequence). Trimming took 6 bases from V and 5 from J, leaving 17 bases between them. The CDR3 spans 15 residues. CDR3 protein: CASSRKSGVDQPQHF. The CDR3 region has the DNA TGTGCCAGCAGCCGCAAGAGCGGGGTGGATCAGCCCCAGCATTTT.

V usage is TRBV2 and J usage is TRBJ2-5; 7 bases align to TRBD2. CDR1 and CDR2 (germline): SNHLY, FYNNEI. With 2 bases clipped from V and 4 bases from J, the junction kept 7 bases outside the gene matches. CDR3 length: 15 residues. The CDR3 is CASSELTSWRETQYF. The CDR3 bases are TGTGCCAGCAGTGAACTGACTAGCTGGAGAGAGACCCAGTACTTC.

This chain uses TRBV27 with TRBJ2-7; TRBD2 agrees at 8 bases. Unmatched junction bases numbered 7, after V lost 9 bases and J lost 3 bases. Germline lookup yields CDR1 MNHEY and CDR2 SMNVEV (reference sequence). CDR3 length equals 13 residues. Here the CDR3 reads CARATSEDYEQYF. As DNA, the CDR3 is TGTGCCAGAGCGACTAGCGAGGACTACGAGCAGTACTTC.

The chain employs TRBV7-2 and TRBJ2-3; 9 nucleotides align to TRBD2. V gave up 6 bases and J gave up 0 bases; unmatched junction bases: 7. Per the germline V gene, CDR1 is SGHTA and CDR2 is FQGNSA. The CDR3 covers 16 residues. CDR3 loop: CASSQAGGHSTDTQYF. CDR3 DNA sequence: TGTGCCAGCAGTCAAGCGGGGGGCCATAGCACAGATACGCAGTATTTT.